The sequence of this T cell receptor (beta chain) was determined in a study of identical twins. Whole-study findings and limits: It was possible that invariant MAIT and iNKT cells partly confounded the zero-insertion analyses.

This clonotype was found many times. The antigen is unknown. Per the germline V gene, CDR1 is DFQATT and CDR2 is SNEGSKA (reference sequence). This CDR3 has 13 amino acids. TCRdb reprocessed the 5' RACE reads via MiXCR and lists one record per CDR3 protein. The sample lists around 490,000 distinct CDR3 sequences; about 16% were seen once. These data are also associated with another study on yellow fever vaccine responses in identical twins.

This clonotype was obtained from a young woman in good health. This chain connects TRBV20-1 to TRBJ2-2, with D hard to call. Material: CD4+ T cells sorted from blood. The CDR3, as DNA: TGCAGCCCCACGTCGCCAAGGACCGGGGAGCTGTTTTTT. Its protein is CSPTSPRTGELFF.